These 24 T cell receptor beta chains share one sample of origin, sequenced in a study of blood T cell repertoires in COVID-19. TCRdb keeps only in-frame clones here, not all; method: immunoSEQ multiplex PCR. The data show about 150,000 clones, 65% to 90% seen once. What was sequenced was peripheral blood. These TCRs come from a woman aged 55-69 years with active or convalescent COVID-19.

The chain employs TRBV1 and TRBJ2-2; the D call in the table, TRBD2, was not verified against the DNA. TRBV1 is classified as a pseudogene. The CDR3 has 15 amino acids. The CDR3 coding sequence is TGCACCATCACTAGCGGGGGGGCCATGACCGGGGAGCTGTTTTTT. Protein sequence: CTITSGGAMTGELFF.

The V and J genes are TRBV7-2 and TRBJ1-6, with D possibly being TRBD1 (5 bases). CDR3 length equals 14 residues. Germline V gene data show CDR1 as SGHTA and CDR2 as FQGNSA. Trimming removed 2 bases at V and 10 bases at J, with 12 bases between. CDR3 coding DNA: TGTGCCAGCAGCTTAATAGACGGGGGATCACCCCTCCACTTT. Translation: CASSLIDGGSPLHF.

This rearrangement joins TRBV6-5 to TRBJ2-1; D is perhaps TRBD2 (6 bases). The germline gives CDR1 MNHEY, CDR2 SVGAGI. CDR3 length equals 14 residues. Trimming took 7 bases from V and 3 from J, leaving 13 bases between them. CDR3 coding DNA: TGTGCCAGCAAGAGCGGGTACGTCTACAATGAGCAGTTCTTC. Amino acids: CASKSGYVYNEQFF.

The chain has TRBV6-6 and TRBJ1-5; no definite D call. Germline V gene sequence: CDR1 MNHNY, CDR2 SVGAGI (reference sequence). This CDR3 spans 15 amino acids. With 4 bases removed from V and 3 bases from J, the gap between germline ends came to 13 bases. CDR3 sequence (DNA): TGTGCCAGCAGTTCAACCGGCGGACTCAATCAGCCCCAGCATTTT. Translating it yields CASSSTGGLNQPQHF.

The chain uses TRBV7-9 and TRBJ1-6, with D possibly matching TRBD1 (5 bases). CDR1 and CDR2 from the germline V gene are SEHNR and FQNEAQ (reference sequence). The CDR3 contains 16 residues. Between the trimmed V and J ends, which lost 5 bases and 0 bases, there was a span of 11 bases. CDR3 sequence: CASSLRQSSYNSPLHF. The DNA of the CDR3 is TGTGCCAGCAGCCTCAGACAGAGCTCCTATAATTCACCCCTCCACTTT.

The rearrangement joins TRBV7-2 to TRBJ2-3; maybe TRBD2 (5 bases). Germline lookup yields CDR1 SGHTA and CDR2 FQGNSA. Trimming removed 2 bases from V and 2 bases from J, with 8 bases in between. The CDR3 runs 14 residues. DNA of the CDR3: TGTGCCAGCAGCTTATGGGAGAACACAGATACGCAGTATTTT. It encodes CASSLWENTDTQYF.

CDR3 bases: TGCGCCAGCAGCCCCGGGACAGGAAACACCGGGGAGCTGTTTTTT. This encodes CASSPGTGNTGELFF. This chain uses TRBV4-1 with TRBJ2-2; 8 bases line up with TRBD1. This CDR3 contains 15 residues. The germline CDR1 and CDR2 sequences are MGHRA and YSYEKL. With V trimmed by 4 bases and J by 2 bases, 3 bases remained unmatched.

This chain links TRBV2 with TRBJ1-1; 8 nucleotides align to TRBD1. Trimming at V came to 7 bases and at J to 11 bases, leaving 15 bases not matched to a gene. This CDR3 has 14 residues. Germline CDR1 reads SNHLY; CDR2 reads FYNNEI. The CDR3 nucleotides read TGTGCCAGCAAGGGGGCCAGGGGGCAATCTGGGGCTTTCTTT. Residues: CASKGARGQSGAFF.

This clone was seen only a few times. This chain connects TRBV19 to TRBJ1-2; TRBD1 matches 9 bases. This CDR3 spans 14 amino acids. The germline V gene encodes CDR1 LNHDA and CDR2 SQIVND (reference sequence). After removal of 6 bases from V and 2 bases from J, the junction contained 4 bases not matched to a gene. The CDR3 is CASSRGQGNYGYTF. The CDR3 coding sequence is TGTGCCAGTAGCAGGGGACAGGGAAACTATGGCTACACCTTC.

The chain uses TRBV6-6 and TRBJ2-6; 7 bases match TRBD2. With 6 bases clipped from V and 0 bases from J, the junction kept 2 bases outside the gene matches. This CDR3 is built from 15 residues. Germline loops: CDR1 MNHNY, CDR2 SVGAGI (reference sequence). The CDR3, as DNA: TGTGCCAGCAGGAGGGAGGGCTCTGGGGCCAACGTCCTGACTTTC. Protein sequence: CASRREGSGANVLTF.

The rearrangement uses TRBV5-6 and TRBJ2-1; 9 nucleotides agree with TRBD1. CDR3 length: 14 residues. Germline values: CDR1 SGHDT, CDR2 YYEEEE. V gave up 3 bases and J gave up 9 bases; unmatched junction bases: 7. The CDR3 nucleotides read TGTGCCAGCAGCTGGGGGACAGGGTGGGCTGAGCAGTTCTTC. Residues: CASSWGTGWAEQFF.

This chain joins TRBV7-3 and TRBJ2-1; D gene uncertain. V gave up 5 bases and J gave up 2 bases, with 7 bases separating them. Per the germline V gene, CDR1 is SGHTA and CDR2 is FQGTGA. The CDR3 consists of 13 residues. The CDR3 here is CASSGAPYNEQFF. The CDR3 nucleotides are TGTGCCAGCAGCGGAGCCCCCTACAATGAGCAGTTCTTC.

The chain recombines TRBV2 with TRBJ2-5; D gene unclear. Germline CDR1 reads SNHLY; CDR2 reads FYNNEI. V lost 8 bases and J lost 4, with 11 bases in between. This CDR3 contains 12 residues. The CDR3 reads CASLGVGETQYF. CDR3 DNA: TGTGCCAGCCTCGGAGTTGGAGAGACCCAGTACTTC.

J is TRBJ2-5 and V is TRBV11-2; 8 bases agree with TRBD1. CDR1 and CDR2 from the germline V gene are SGHAT and FQNNGV. The V gene end was trimmed by 5 bases and the J gene end by 10 bases; junction bases not matched to a gene: 18. CDR3 length equals 16 residues. CDR3 nucleotide sequence: TGTGCCAGCAGCACCTTCCCCGGGCAGGGGGCACGTCGCCAGTACTTC. The encoded protein is CASSTFPGQGARRQYF. Variable domain in full (rest from reference TRBV11-2 and TRBJ2-5): EAGVAQSPRYKIIEKRQSVAFWCNPISGHATLYWYQQILGQGPKLLIQFQNNGVVDDSQLPKDRFSAERLKGVDSTLKIQPAKLEDSAVYLCASSTFPGQGARRQYFGPGTRLLVL.

For the CDR3, the DNA is TGTGCCTGGTCTCCAGGGTTGGCTGAAGCTTTCTTT. This translates into CAWSPGLAEAFF. This chain joins TRBV30 and TRBJ1-1, with D possibly TRBD1 on 5 matching bases. CDR3 length: 12 residues. Germline CDR1 GTSNPN, CDR2 SVGIG (reference sequence). The germline V and J ends were trimmed by 5 bases and 6 bases, with 13 bases remaining between them.

The chain joins TRBV6-2 or TRBV6-3 to TRBJ2-1; perhaps TRBD1 as D (6 bases). There are 15 residues in the CDR3. The germline gives CDR1 MNHEY, CDR2 SVGEGT. Trimming pared 6 bases from V and 3 bases from J, leaving 15 bases between. CDR3 residues: CASRPTGNNYNEQFF. CDR3 DNA sequence: TGTGCCAGCAGGCCTACAGGGAACAACTACAATGAGCAGTTCTTC.

V and J are TRBV7-8 and TRBJ2-1; possibly TRBD2 for D (7 bases). V lost 0 bases and J lost 6, with 12 bases in between. The CDR3 runs to 15 residues. The V gene's germline CDR1 is SGHVS and CDR2 FQNEAQ. The CDR3 sequence is CASSLAGRGANEQFF. The CDR3 nucleotides read TGTGCCAGCAGCTTAGCAGGCCGGGGGGCCAATGAGCAGTTCTTC.

This rearrangement joins TRBV27 to TRBJ1-3; D is undetermined. The CDR3 runs 14 residues. Germline V CDR1 and CDR2: MNHEY, SMNVEV (reference sequence). V was trimmed by 5 bases and J by 1 base, leaving 9 bases between them. The chain's CDR3 is CASSPMASGNTIYF. CDR3 in DNA: TGTGCCAGCAGTCCCATGGCTTCTGGAAACACCATATATTTT.

As concerns this clone: This sample includes further DNA sequences coding for the same CDR3. The chain employs TRBV3-1 (or the pseudogene TRBV3-2) and TRBJ1-1, with D hard to call. Germline loops: CDR1 LGHDT, CDR2 YNNKEL (reference sequence). V gave up 3 bases and J gave up 4 bases, with 12 bases separating them. This CDR3 region has 14 residues. The CDR3 DNA reads TGTGCCAGCAGCCAGGTTAACGTAGCCACTGAAGCTTTCTTT. Its translation is CASSQVNVATEAFF.

The chain is built from TRBV27 and TRBJ1-1; D is undetermined. CDR1 and CDR2 (germline): MNHEY, SMNVEV (reference sequence). This CDR3 contains 13 residues. The V gene lost 6 bases and the J gene lost 1 base, with 9 bases spanning the gap. CDR3 coding DNA: TGTGCCAGCAGGAGACAAGGGAACACTGAAGCTTTCTTT. Its translation is CASRRQGNTEAFF.

The rearrangement links TRBV18 to TRBJ2-3; TRBD2 matches 9 bases. This CDR3 has 16 amino acids. V dropped 3 bases and J dropped 4; count of bases not matched to a gene: 8. CDR1 and CDR2 from the germline V gene are KGHSH and LQKENI. The CDR3 bases are TGTGCCAGCTCACCTTTATATAGCGGGAGCGCAGATACGCAGTATTTT. Translation: CASSPLYSGSADTQYF.

The chain couples TRBV6-5 to TRBJ1-2; D is unclear. The CDR3 totals 15 residues. Germline V gene data show CDR1 as MNHEY and CDR2 as SVGAGI. Trimming shortened V by 6 bases and J by 0 bases, and 14 bases separated the two germline ends. The CDR3 DNA reads TGTGCCAGCAGCCCAAGATTGCAGACTAACTATGGCTACACCTTC. Encoded protein: CASSPRLQTNYGYTF.

The CDR3 loop is CASSLGSLGGDTQYF. DNA for the CDR3: TGCGCCAGCAGCTTGGGTAGTTTGGGGGGTGATACGCAGTATTTT. The chain combines TRBV5-1 with TRBJ2-3; D perhaps matches TRBD2 (6 bases). The germline CDR1 and CDR2 sequences are SGHRS and YFSETQ. Trimming took 0 bases from V and 6 from J, leaving 14 bases between them. CDR3 size: 15 residues.

The rearrangement links TRBV5-4 to TRBJ2-2; 9 bases align to TRBD2. Germline CDR1 SGHNT, CDR2 YYREEE (reference sequence). This CDR3 contains 16 residues. With V trimmed by 3 bases and J by 9 bases, 12 bases remained unmatched. The CDR3: CASSYRASGANRELFF. DNA for the CDR3: TGTGCCAGCAGCTACCGGGCTAGCGGGGCTAACAGGGAGCTGTTTTTT. The entire variable domain, with the rest obtained from reference TRBV5-4 and TRBJ2-2, is as follows: ETGVTQSPTHLIKTRGQQVTLRCSSQSGHNTVSWYQQALGQGPQFIFQYYREEENGRGNFPPRFSGLQFPNYSSELNVNALELDDSALYLCASSYRASGANRELFFGEGSRLTVL.